This T cell receptor (beta chain) was captured by sequencing in a study of OX40 agonist ivuxolimab in advanced cancers. About the research overall: Patients receiving dose escalation had hepatocellular carcinoma, melanoma, renal cell or head and neck cancer. Study-wide points: In the 0.1-3.0 mg/kg groups, partial responders showed among the lowest expansion. Among some nonresponders, normalized T-cell clonal expansion was also low. In the expanded peripheral T cells, antigen specificity was never determined.

Generated by immunoSEQ multiplex PCR, the TCRdb table keeps only in-frame clones and is missing some. This sample has about 150,000 clones, with under 95% found just once. This clone was found once. Its antigen is not known. The CDR3 covers 12 residues. Deletions cut 5 bases from V and 5 bases from J, with 12 bases between. Germline V gene lookup returns CDR1 GTSNPN and CDR2 SVGIG (reference sequence). The gene calls are TRBV30 and TRBJ2-5, with a weak D call TRBD1 (6 bases). The sequence was collected from an adult with an advanced solid tumor such as melanoma, head and neck, liver or kidney cancer. Sequenced material: CD4+ or CD8+ T cells sorted from blood, taken in a trial of the OX40 agonist ivuxolimab. The chain's CDR3 is CAWGTMRETQYF. The DNA for the CDR3 is TGTGCCTGGGGGACAATGCGGGAGACCCAGTACTTC. Full variable domain (missing parts from reference TRBV30 and TRBJ2-5): SQTIHQWPATLVQPVGSPLSLECTVEGTSNPNLYWYRQAAGRGLQLLFYSVGIGQISSEVPQNLSASRPQDRQFILSSKKLLLSDSGFYLCAWGTMRETQYFGPGTRLLVL.